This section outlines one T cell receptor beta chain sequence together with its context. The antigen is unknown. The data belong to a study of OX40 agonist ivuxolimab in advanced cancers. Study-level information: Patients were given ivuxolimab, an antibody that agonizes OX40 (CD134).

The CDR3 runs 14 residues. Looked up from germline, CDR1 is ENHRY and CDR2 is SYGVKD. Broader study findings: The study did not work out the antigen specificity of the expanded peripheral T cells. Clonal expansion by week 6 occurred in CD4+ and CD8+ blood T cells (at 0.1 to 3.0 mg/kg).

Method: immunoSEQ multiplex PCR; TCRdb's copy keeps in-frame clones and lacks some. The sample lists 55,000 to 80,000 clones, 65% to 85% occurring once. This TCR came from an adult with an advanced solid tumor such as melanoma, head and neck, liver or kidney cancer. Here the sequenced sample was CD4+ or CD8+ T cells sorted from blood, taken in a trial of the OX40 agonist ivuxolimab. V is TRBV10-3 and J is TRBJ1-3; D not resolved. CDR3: CGVLAGSSGNTIYF. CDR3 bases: TGTGGTGTCCTCGCGGGCAGCTCTGGAAACACCATATATTTT.